The rows below give T cell receptor beta chains drawn from one sample of a study of T-cell memory formation after mild COVID-19. TCRdb recomputed calls from the 5' RACE reads with MiXCR, one row per CDR3 protein. The table lists 350,000 to 450,000 distinct CDR3 sequences, over 25% of them singletons. The sequencing input was PBMCs or a T cell subset sorted from them (not recorded which). These receptors all come from an adult woman who had mild COVID-19 (a few samples of this study predate the infection). Cell type and time point are not known. Each CDR3 is given with its conserved first and last residue. Each record gives: CDR3 DNA, CDR3 protein, D gene, clone size, J gene, V gene. The D gene is left open where the match is weak. A row's size may be missing; if present it is once, few, many or a size class.

TGCAGTGCCCCTACAGGGGAAGGCTATGGCTACACCTTC CSAPTGEGYGYTF TRBD1 NA TRBJ1-2 TRBV20-1
TGTGCCAGCAGCAAGCCGTCAGGGGCTGGGGCCAACGTCCTGACTTTC CASSKPSGAGANVLTF NA few TRBJ2-6 TRBV13
TGTGCCAGCAGCTCCGGACTCGGCGGGGGCACTGAAGCTTTCTTT CASSSGLGGGTEAFF NA NA TRBJ1-1 TRBV7-9
TGCGCCAGCAGCCAAAGGGTCCAGGGGTATGGTGAAGATACGCAGTATTTT CASSQRVQGYGEDTQYF NA NA TRBJ2-3 TRBV4-1
TGTGCCAGCAGCGTAGATGTGTGGGAGCAAGGAGAGCAGTACTTC CASSVDVWEQGEQYF NA few TRBJ2-7 TRBV9
TGCAGTGCTAGGATCGGCCGGCAGGGGGCCAGCACAGATACGCAGTATTTT CSARIGRQGASTDTQYF TRBD1 few TRBJ2-3 TRBV20-1
TGTGCCTGGAGTGTATCCGGGACAGGGGACGAGCAGTACTTC CAWSVSGTGDEQYF TRBD1 NA TRBJ2-7 TRBV30
TGTGCCAGCAGCTTATCAGGGGACAATCAGCCCCAGCATTTT CASSLSGDNQPQHF NA few TRBJ1-5 TRBV7-9
TGTGCCAGCAGCCCGACGGGGGGGCTTGGAGATACGCAGTATTTT CASSPTGGLGDTQYF TRBD2 NA TRBJ2-3 TRBV7-3
TGTGCCAGCGGCAGGGGCGGGGGTGAGCAGTTCTTC CASGRGGGEQFF NA NA TRBJ2-1 TRBV11-3
TGTGCCTGGAGGGCAGTAATGAACACTGAAGCTTTCTTT CAWRAVMNTEAFF NA few TRBJ1-1 TRBV30
TGCGCCAGCAGCTTGGACTGGGGGGCTGGAAACACCATATATTTT CASSLDWGAGNTIYF NA NA TRBJ1-3 TRBV5-1
TGTGCCAGCAGTCTCCAAGAAGGGGGGCCCCAGCATTTT CASSLQEGGPQHF NA few TRBJ1-5 TRBV12-3/TRBV12-4
TGTGCCAGTAGAATCTCACCGGGACACGGCACCGGGGAGCTGTTTTTT CASRISPGHGTGELFF NA NA TRBJ2-2 TRBV19
TGTGCCAGCAGCTACGCCCCAGCGGGTCTTGTCGGAGATACGCAGTATTTT CASSYAPAGLVGDTQYF NA NA TRBJ2-3 TRBV7-6
TGTGCCAGCAGCTGGCTGGACAGGGACAACTATGGCTACACCTTC CASSWLDRDNYGYTF TRBD1 few TRBJ1-2 TRBV5-6
TGTGCCAGCAGCTCGGGACTAGCAGAGCATGAGCAGTTCTTC CASSSGLAEHEQFF TRBD2 NA TRBJ2-1 TRBV11-3
TGCGCCAGCAGCTGGGGCGAGGGAGTGGGTGAAAAACTGTTTTTT CASSWGEGVGEKLFF NA NA TRBJ1-4 TRBV5-1
TGTGCCAGCAGTCGTGCCACCGGGACAGGCGGAGATACGCAGTATTTT CASSRATGTGGDTQYF TRBD1 NA TRBJ2-3 TRBV5-4
TGTGCCAGCAGTAGGGACTTCCCGAGGGGCAATGAGCAGTTCTTC CASSRDFPRGNEQFF NA few TRBJ2-1 TRBV6-1
TGTGCCAGCACCCGGATCAGGGAGGGGATAGGCGCCGGCTACACCTTC CASTRIREGIGAGYTF NA NA TRBJ1-2 TRBV18
TGTGCCAGCAGCCGGGGACTAGCGGCCACCGGGGAGCTGTTTTTT CASSRGLAATGELFF TRBD2 few TRBJ2-2 TRBV7-3
TGTGCCAGCAGCTTAGGACAGGCCGACTACGAGCAGTACTTC CASSLGQADYEQYF NA NA TRBJ2-7 TRBV7-7
TGTGCCAGCAGCTCCGAAGGCGGGGGGAACACTGAAGCTTTCTTT CASSSEGGGNTEAFF NA NA TRBJ1-1 TRBV7-6
TGTGCCAGCACCACGGGACAAGTCGATGGCTACACCTTC CASTTGQVDGYTF NA few TRBJ1-2 TRBV3-1
TGTGCCACCAGTGATGCCCGCTCCATGCAGATACAAGAGACCCAGTACTTC CATSDARSMQIQETQYF NA NA TRBJ2-5 TRBV24-1
TGTGCCAGCAGTTTAGGGTTAGCGGGAGTCACCGGGGAGCTGTTTTTT CASSLGLAGVTGELFF TRBD2 once TRBJ2-2 TRBV12-3/TRBV12-4
TGTGCCACCAGTGATTACCCCAGGGGGCTGTCCGGGGAGCTGTTTTTT CATSDYPRGLSGELFF TRBD1 NA TRBJ2-2 TRBV24-1
TGTGCCAGCAGCCAAGAGCTAGCGGGAACCCCAGAGACCCAGTACTTC CASSQELAGTPETQYF TRBD2 NA TRBJ2-5 TRBV4-2
TGTGCCAGCAGTAGTCGCGGACTGGCATACAATGAGCAGTTCTTC CASSSRGLAYNEQFF NA few TRBJ2-1 TRBV27
TGTGCCAGCAGCCAAGATCCGGGACAGGGGAATGAGCAGTTCTTC CASSQDPGQGNEQFF TRBD1 NA TRBJ2-1 TRBV3-1
TGTGCCAGCAGCGCCCCCGGACTAGATTCAACAGATACGCAGTATTTT CASSAPGLDSTDTQYF TRBD2 NA TRBJ2-3 TRBV9
TGTGCCAGCAGTTTAACAGGAGTCCTCGACGGTGAGCAGTTCTTC CASSLTGVLDGEQFF NA NA TRBJ2-1 TRBV12-3/TRBV12-4
TGCAGTGCTAGAATTCTCGCTGCCTCCTACAATGAGCAGTTCTTC CSARILAASYNEQFF NA NA TRBJ2-1 TRBV20-1
TGCGCCAGCAGCTTGGCGAGGGTGGCGAGTGCAGATACGCAGTATTTT CASSLARVASADTQYF NA NA TRBJ2-3 TRBV5-1
TGTGCCAGCAGTTTATCCGGCCGGGGCTTGCGGAGCTCCTACGAGCAGTACTTC CASSLSGRGLRSSYEQYF NA NA TRBJ2-7 TRBV27
TGTGCCAGCAGCCAAGGACAGGTCGCAGCCCAGCATTTT CASSQGQVAAQHF NA NA TRBJ1-5 TRBV3-1